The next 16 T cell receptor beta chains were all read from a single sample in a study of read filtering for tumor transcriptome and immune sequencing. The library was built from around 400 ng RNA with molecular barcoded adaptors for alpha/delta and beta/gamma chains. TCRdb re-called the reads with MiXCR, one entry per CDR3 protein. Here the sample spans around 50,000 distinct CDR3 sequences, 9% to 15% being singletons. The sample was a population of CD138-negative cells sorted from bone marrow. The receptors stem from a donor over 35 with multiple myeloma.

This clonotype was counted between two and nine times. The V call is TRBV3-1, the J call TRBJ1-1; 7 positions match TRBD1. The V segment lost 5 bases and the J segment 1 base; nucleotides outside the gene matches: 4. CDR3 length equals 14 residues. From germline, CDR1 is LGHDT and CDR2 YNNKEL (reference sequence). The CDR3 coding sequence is TGTGCCAGCAGCAACCGGGACAGGAACACTGAAGCTTTCTTT. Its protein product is CASSNRDRNTEAFF.

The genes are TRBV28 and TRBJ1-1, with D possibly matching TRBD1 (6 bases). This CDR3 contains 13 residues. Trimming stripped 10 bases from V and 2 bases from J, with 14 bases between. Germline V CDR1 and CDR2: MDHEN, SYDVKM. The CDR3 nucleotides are TGTGCCACTACGGACAGTCGTAACACTGAAGCTTTCTTT. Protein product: CATTDSRNTEAFF.

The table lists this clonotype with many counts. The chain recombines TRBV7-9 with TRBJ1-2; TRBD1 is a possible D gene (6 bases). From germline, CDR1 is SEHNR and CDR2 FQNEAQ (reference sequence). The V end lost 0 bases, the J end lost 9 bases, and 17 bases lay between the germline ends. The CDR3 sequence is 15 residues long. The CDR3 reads CASSLAAGGTMSYTF. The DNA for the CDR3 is TGTGCCAGCAGCTTAGCTGCGGGGGGCACTATGAGCTACACCTTC.

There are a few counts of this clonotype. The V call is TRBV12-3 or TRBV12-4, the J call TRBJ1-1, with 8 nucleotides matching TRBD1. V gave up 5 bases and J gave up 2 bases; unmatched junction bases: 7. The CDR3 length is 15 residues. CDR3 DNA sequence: TGTGCCAGCAGTACCACAGGGGGGAGAAACACTGAAGCTTTCTTT. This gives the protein CASSTTGGRNTEAFF.

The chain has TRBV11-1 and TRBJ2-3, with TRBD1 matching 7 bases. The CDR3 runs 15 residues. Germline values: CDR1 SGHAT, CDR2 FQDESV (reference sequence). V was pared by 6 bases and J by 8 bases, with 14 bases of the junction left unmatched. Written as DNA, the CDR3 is TGTGCCAGCAGACCCACAGGGGAGATGGTAGGTACGCAGTATTTT. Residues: CASRPTGEMVGTQYF.

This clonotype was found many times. CDR3 sequence reads: CASSQRRGDTEAFF. The CDR3 DNA sequence: TGTGCCAGCAGCCAACGGAGGGGAGACACTGAAGCTTTCTTT. This chain joins TRBV3-1 and TRBJ1-1; D is perhaps TRBD1 (5 bases). CDR3 length equals 14 residues. V lost 2 bases to trimming and J lost 3 bases, with 10 bases between them. Germline assignment: CDR1 LGHDT and CDR2 YNNKEL (reference sequence). The complete variable domain, with remaining parts taken from reference TRBV3-1 and TRBJ1-1, reads DTAVSQTPKYLVTQMGNDKSIKCEQNLGHDTMYWYKQDSKKFLKIMFSYNNKELIINETVPNRFSPKSPDKAHLNLHINSLELGDSAVYFCASSQRRGDTEAFFGQGTRLTVV.

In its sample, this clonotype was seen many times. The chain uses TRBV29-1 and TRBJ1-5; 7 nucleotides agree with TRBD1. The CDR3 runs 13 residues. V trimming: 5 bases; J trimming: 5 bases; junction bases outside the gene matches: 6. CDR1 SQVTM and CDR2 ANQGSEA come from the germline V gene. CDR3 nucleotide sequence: TGCAGCGTTAGGACAGGCAACCATCAGCCCCAGCATTTT. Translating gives CSVRTGNHQPQHF.

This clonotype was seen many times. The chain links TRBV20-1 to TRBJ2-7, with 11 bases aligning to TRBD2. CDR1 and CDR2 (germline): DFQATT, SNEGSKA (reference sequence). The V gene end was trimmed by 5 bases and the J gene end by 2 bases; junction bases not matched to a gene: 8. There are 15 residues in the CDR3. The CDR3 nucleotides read TGCAGTGCTGGGCCCGTGACTAGCGGGGCCTACGAGCAGTACTTC. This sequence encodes CSAGPVTSGAYEQYF.

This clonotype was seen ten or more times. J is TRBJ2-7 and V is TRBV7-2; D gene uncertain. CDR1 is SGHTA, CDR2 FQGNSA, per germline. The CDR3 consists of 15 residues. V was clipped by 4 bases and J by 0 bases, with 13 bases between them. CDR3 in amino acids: CASSSRTASSYEQYF. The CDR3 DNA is TGTGCCAGCAGCTCGAGGACCGCCAGCTCCTACGAGCAGTACTTC.

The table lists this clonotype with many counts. CDR3 bases: TGTGCCAGCAGCGGAGACTACTCCGAGCAGTACTTC. Residues: CASSGDYSEQYF. V is TRBV7-9 and J is TRBJ2-7; weak D call: TRBD2 (5 bases). Germline CDR1 reads SEHNR; CDR2 reads FQNEAQ (reference sequence). The length of the CDR3 is 12 residues. V lost 5 bases and J 6 bases, leaving 11 bases between the germline ends.

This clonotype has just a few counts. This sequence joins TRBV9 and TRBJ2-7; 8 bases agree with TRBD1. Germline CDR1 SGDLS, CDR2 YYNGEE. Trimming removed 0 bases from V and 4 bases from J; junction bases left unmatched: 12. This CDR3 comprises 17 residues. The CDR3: CASSVGLRAGGRYEQYF. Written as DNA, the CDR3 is TGTGCCAGCAGCGTAGGTTTGAGGGCAGGGGGCAGGTACGAGCAGTACTTC.

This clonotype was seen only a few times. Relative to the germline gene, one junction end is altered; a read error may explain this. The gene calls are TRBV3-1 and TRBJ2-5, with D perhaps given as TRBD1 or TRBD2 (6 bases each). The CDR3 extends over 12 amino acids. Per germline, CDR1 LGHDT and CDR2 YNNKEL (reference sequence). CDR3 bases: TGTGCCAGCAGCCAAGAAGACGGGGGCCGACACTTC. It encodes CASSQEDGGRHF.

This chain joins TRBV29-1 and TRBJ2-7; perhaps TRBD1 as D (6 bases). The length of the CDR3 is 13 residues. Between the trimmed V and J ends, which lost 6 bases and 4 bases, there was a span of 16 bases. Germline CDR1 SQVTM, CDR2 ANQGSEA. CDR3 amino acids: CSVPGTGNYEQYF. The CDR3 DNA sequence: TGCAGCGTCCCCGGAACAGGGAATTACGAGCAGTACTTC.

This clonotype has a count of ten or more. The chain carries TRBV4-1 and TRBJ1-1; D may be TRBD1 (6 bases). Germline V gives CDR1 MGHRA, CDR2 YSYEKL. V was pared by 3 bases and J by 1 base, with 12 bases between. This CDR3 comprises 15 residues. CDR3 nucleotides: TGCGCCAGCAGCCAGACGGGACACTGGAACACTGAAGCTTTCTTT. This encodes CASSQTGHWNTEAFF.

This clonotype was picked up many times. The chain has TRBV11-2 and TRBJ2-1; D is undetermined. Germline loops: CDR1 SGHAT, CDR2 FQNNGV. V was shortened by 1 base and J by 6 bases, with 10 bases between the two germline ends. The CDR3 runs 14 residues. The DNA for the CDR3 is TGTGCCAGCAGCTTAGGACAATTTCCCAATGAGCAGTTCTTC. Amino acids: CASSLGQFPNEQFF.

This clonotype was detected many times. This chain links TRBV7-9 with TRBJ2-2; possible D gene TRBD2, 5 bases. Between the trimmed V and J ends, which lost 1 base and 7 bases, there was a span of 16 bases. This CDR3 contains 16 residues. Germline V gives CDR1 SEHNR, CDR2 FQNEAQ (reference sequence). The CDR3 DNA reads TGTGCCAGCAGCTTAGGAGGGCTAGAGATCAACGGGGAGCTGTTTTTT. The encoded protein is CASSLGGLEINGELFF.